This T cell receptor (beta chain) was observed in a study of CD8 T cells in ankylosing spondylitis (TCRdb year 2017). Describing the broader study: T cell receptor beta repertoires were profiled in healthy donors and ankylosing spondylitis patients so that disease-linked TCR variants could be found. Peripheral blood was sampled, and synovial fluid was additionally collected from ankylosing spondylitis patients. The full study cohort comprised 25 or so ankylosing spondylitis patients and some 100 healthy donors.

This clonotype appeared many times. The antigen it recognizes is unknown. No much larger clone is present one base from it, and per-base qualities are unavailable. The CDR3 covers 16 residues, taking in both the cysteine and the phenylalanine. Only CDR3 DNA is held: 48 bases, read in frame from base 1. V has 2 bases trimmed and J has 2 bases trimmed; junction bases matching no gene number 6. Looking up the germline V gene yields CDR1 SGHTA and CDR2 FQGNSA. Sequencing used an Illumina HiSeq 2500. Quantitative 5'-RACE with molecular barcodes was the method used to prepare the TCR beta libraries. For the original study's pipeline: A new computational method, built on a probabilistic model of VDJ rearrangement, was used to identify disease-linked TCR variants. The public sequencing data were trimmed at Q25 with fastp and processed into clonotypes with MiXCR by TCRdb, which kept only in-frame beta chains. Entries are consolidated by CDR3 protein sequence, retaining the most common genes and DNA. TCRdb, not the authors, supplied the V and J calls. This sample lists a few hundred thousand distinct CDR3 sequences; about 12% were detected once. The top ten constitute 6.8% of the sample.

Study-wide findings and limitations: In peripheral blood, the disease-linked clones were found at relatively low frequencies and had a CD8+ phenotype. A TCR beta motif made up of fewer than 10 highly homologous amino acid variants appeared to be characteristic of blood from ankylosing spondylitis patients. The disease-linked clones were reported as significantly enriched in matched synovial fluid samples from ankylosing spondylitis patients. Some TCR beta motif variants had previously been reported in synovial fluid and blood of reactive arthritis patients, which suggested common disease-initiation mechanisms.

The chain is encoded by TRBV7-2 joined to TRBJ2-1, with 7 bases matching TRBD2. This TCR was sampled from a male donor with ankylosing spondylitis. Sequenced material: blood, either unsorted or a sorted T cell fraction (not recorded which). The CDR3 has the sequence CASSLLRGTTYNEQFF. At the DNA level, the sequence is TGTGCCAGCAGCTTATTACGCGGGACTACCTACAATGAGCAGTTCTTC. The full variable domain, with segments outside the CDR3 supplied by the reference TRBV7-2 and TRBJ2-1 proteins, appears as GAGVSQSPSNKVTEKGKDVELRCDPISGHTALYWYRQSLGQGLEFLIYFQGNSAPDKSGLPSDRFSAERTGGSVSTLTIQRTQQEDSAVYLCASSLLRGTTYNEQFFGPGTRLTVL.